This TCR beta chain was observed in a study of blood T cell repertoires in COVID-19. Across the study: The analysed material was cDNA or gDNA that came from T cells, B-cell-depleted T cells, or PBMCs.

The CDR3 totals 15 residues. Germline V gene data show CDR1 as MNHEY and CDR2 as SVGEGT. V shed 6 bases, J shed 4 bases, and the junction held 6 bases outside the gene matches. Per the study methods: Amplification from reference gene primers served as the basis for estimated nucleated cell counts. The repertoire was sequenced with immunoSEQ multiplex PCR; TCRdb's copy has only in-frame clones and lacks some. D and trimming come from the DNA, and the V and J calls and clone size come from that table. This sample has 270,000 or so clones; 81% occur once, and the top ten carry under 3%. The V gene is TRBV6-2 or TRBV6-3, the J gene TRBJ2-1; 10 bases agree with TRBD1. Input material: peripheral blood. This TCR came from a woman aged 60-70 years with active or convalescent COVID-19. The CDR3 reads CASSHGTGVYNEQFF. In DNA form, the CDR3 reads TGTGCCAGCAGCCACGGGACAGGGGTGTACAATGAGCAGTTCTTC.